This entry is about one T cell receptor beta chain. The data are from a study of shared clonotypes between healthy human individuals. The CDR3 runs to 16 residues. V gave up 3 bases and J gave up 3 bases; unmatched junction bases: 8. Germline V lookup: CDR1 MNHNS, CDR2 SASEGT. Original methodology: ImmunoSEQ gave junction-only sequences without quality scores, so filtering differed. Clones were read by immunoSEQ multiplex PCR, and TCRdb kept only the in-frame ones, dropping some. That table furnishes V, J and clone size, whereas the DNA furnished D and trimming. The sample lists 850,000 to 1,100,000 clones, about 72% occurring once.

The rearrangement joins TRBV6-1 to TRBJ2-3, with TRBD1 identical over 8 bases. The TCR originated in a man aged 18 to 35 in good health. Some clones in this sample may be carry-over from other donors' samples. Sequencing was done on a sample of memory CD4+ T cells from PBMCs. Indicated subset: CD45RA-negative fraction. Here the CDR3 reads CASSELDRVWTDTQYF. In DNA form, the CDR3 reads TGTGCCAGCAGTGAGCTGGACAGGGTTTGGACAGATACGCAGTATTTT.